What follows are 5 T cell receptor beta chains derived from one specimen sequenced in a study of cytomegalovirus exposure and HLA in healthy donors. This PCR relied on a set of 60 Vbeta primers and 13 Jbeta primers. TCRdb's table, derived via immunoSEQ multiplex PCR, lists solely in-frame clones and lacks some. The data hold approximately 140,000 clones, with 55% to 75% observed a single time. Sequencing was done on a sample of PBMCs. The source is a human donor in good health.

This clone was observed a few times. The chain combines TRBV28 with TRBJ2-2; D call uncertain. V dropped 6 bases and J dropped 8 bases, with 10 bases sitting between them. CDR1 MDHEN and CDR2 SYDVKM come from the germline V gene. The CDR3 totals 12 residues. The CDR3 nucleotides read TGTGCCAGCAGAACTTCCTTTGGGGAGCTGTTTTTT. This encodes CASRTSFGELFF.

This chain connects TRBV19 to TRBJ2-7; 7 positions match TRBD2. Germline lookup yields CDR1 LNHDA and CDR2 SQIVND (reference sequence). The CDR3 runs to 16 residues. The J segment lost 4 bases and the V segment lost 0 bases, leaving 9 bases of the junction unmatched. In nucleotides, the CDR3 is TGTGCCAGTAGTATAGAAATCTGGCAGGGAGGGTACGAGCAGTACTTC. It encodes CASSIEIWQGGYEQYF. The full variable domain, rest sourced from reference TRBV19 and TRBJ2-7, is DGGITQSPKYLFRKEGQNVTLSCEQNLNHDAMYWYRQDPGQGLRLIYYSQIVNDFQKGDIAEGYSVSREKKESFPLTVTSAQKNPTAFYLCASSIEIWQGGYEQYFGPGTRLTVT.

This rearrangement joins TRBV19 to TRBJ1-5, with D perhaps TRBD1 (6 bases). V gave up 8 bases and J gave up 3 bases, with 14 bases separating them. The germline gives CDR1 LNHDA, CDR2 SQIVND (reference sequence). The CDR3 is 14 amino acids. This chain's CDR3 is CASRGQNINQPQHF. CDR3 DNA: TGTGCCAGTCGTGGACAGAATATCAATCAGCCCCAGCATTTT. Combining the CDR3 with reference TRBV19 and TRBJ1-5 gives the whole variable domain DGGITQSPKYLFRKEGQNVTLSCEQNLNHDAMYWYRQDPGQGLRLIYYSQIVNDFQKGDIAEGYSVSREKKESFPLTVTSAQKNPTAFYLCASRGQNINQPQHFGDGTRLSIL.

The chain links TRBV6-7 to TRBJ1-4, with D possibly being TRBD1 (6 bases). Being an ORF, TRBV6-7 has a function that is uncertain. This CDR3 spans 19 amino acids. V dropped 0 bases and J dropped 4 bases, with 21 bases sitting between them. CDR3 in DNA: TGTGCCAGCAGTTACTCTATATATCCTCAGGGGCTGGGTAATGAAAAACTGTTTTTT. Translating it yields CASSYSIYPQGLGNEKLFF.

V gene TRBV7-3 combines with J gene TRBJ2-2; 7 nucleotides match TRBD2. CDR3 length equals 15 residues. Germline CDR1 and CDR2: SGHTA and FQGTGA. V lost 7 bases, J lost 6 bases, and 11 bases stayed unmatched. In DNA form, the CDR3 reads TGTGCCAGCACCCCGTTAAGGGGAGGGGCCGGGGAGCTGTTTTTT. Amino acids: CASTPLRGGAGELFF.